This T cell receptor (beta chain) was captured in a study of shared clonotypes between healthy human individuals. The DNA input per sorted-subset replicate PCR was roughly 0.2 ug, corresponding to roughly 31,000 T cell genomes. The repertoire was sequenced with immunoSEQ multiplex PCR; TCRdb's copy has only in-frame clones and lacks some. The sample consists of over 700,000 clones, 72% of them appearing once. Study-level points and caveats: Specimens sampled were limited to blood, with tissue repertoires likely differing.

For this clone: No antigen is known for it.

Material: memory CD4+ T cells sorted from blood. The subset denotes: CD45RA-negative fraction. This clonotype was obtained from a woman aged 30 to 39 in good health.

CDR3 sequence reads: CASSESGLPQETQYF. The CDR3 nucleotides read TGTGCCAGCAGTGAATCCGGACTACCCCAAGAGACCCAGTACTTC. The genes are TRBV2 and TRBJ2-5; D might be TRBD2 (6 bases). Germline assignment: CDR1 SNHLY and CDR2 FYNNEI. V gave up 2 bases and J gave up 1 base, with 11 bases separating them. The CDR3 runs to 15 residues.